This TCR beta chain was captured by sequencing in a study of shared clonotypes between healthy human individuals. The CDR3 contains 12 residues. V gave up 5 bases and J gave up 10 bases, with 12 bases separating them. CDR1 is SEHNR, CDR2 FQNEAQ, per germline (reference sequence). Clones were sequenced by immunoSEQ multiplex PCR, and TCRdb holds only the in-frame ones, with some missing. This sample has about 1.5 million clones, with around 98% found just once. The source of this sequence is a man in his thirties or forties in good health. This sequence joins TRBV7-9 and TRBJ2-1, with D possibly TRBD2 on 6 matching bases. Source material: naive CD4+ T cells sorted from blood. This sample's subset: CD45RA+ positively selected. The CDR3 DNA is TGTGCCAGCAGCCCCGGGGGAGGAGAGCAGTTCTTC. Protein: CASSPGGGEQFF.